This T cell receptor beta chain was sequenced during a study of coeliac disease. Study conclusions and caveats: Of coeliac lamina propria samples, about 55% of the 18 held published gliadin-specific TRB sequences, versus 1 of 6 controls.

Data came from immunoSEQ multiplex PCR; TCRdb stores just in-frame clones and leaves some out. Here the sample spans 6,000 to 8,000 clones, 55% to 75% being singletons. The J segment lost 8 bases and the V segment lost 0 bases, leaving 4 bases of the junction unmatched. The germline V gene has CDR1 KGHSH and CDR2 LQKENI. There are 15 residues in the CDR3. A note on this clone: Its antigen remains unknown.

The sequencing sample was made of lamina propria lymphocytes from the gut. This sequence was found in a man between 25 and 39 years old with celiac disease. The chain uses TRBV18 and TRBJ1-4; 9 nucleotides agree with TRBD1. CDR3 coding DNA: TGTGCCAGCTCACCACCGGGACAGGGATGGGAAAAACTGTTTTTT. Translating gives CASSPPGQGWEKLFF.